This TCR beta chain stems from a study of T cells in Graves' hyperthyroidism and ophthalmopathy. Study information: Pretreatment peripheral blood was obtained at initial diagnosis. Notes on the study in general: Ophthalmopathy was model-predicted a median approximately 6.9 months pre-onset. The majority of expanded thyroid clonotypes above 0.001 also appeared in blood.

CDR1 and CDR2 (germline): KGHDR, SFDVKD. CDR3 length: 16 residues. The V segment lost 4 bases and the J segment 4 bases; nucleotides outside the gene matches: 5. This clonotype was seen many times. Its antigen is not identified. Investigators excluded patients with uncontrolled infection, other autoimmune disease, pregnancy or lactation. TCR beta CDR3 sequences were amplified from RNA transcripts. The study used the HTBI primer set for a first-round RT-PCR of the TCR CDR3. TCRdb reprocessed the multiplex PCR reads with MiXCR, giving one entry per CDR3 protein. The table has 400,000 or so distinct CDR3 sequences, nearly 15% seen once.

This receptor was identified in a woman aged 60-75 years with Graves' ophthalmopathy. The sequenced sample was blood. This chain connects TRBV24-1 to TRBJ2-3, with 12 bases lining up with TRBD2. The CDR3 nucleotides read TGTGCCACCAGTGAATCGGGACTAGCGGGCGCAGATACGCAGTATTTT. It is translated as CATSESGLAGADTQYF.